This T cell receptor beta chain was observed in a study of shared clonotypes between healthy human individuals. Every subset had its genomic DNA shared out evenly among several immunoSEQ plates. Only in-frame clones appear in the TCRdb table, and some are missing; sequencing was by immunoSEQ multiplex PCR. Seen here are millions of clones, about 95% observed once, and the top ten hold 0.9% to 1.3%. Naive CD8 cells comprised CD45RO-negative, CCR7-positively selected cells, excluding terminally differentiated effector memory CD45RA+ cells. V lost 2 bases, J lost 6 bases, and 10 bases lay in between. Germline loops: CDR1 MNHNY, CDR2 SVGAGI (reference sequence). CDR3 size: 14 residues.

This sequence joins TRBV6-6 and TRBJ2-2; perhaps TRBD2 as D (5 bases). The receptor was derived from a man younger than 35 in good health. The specimen sequenced was naive CD8+ T cells sorted from blood. CDR3 in amino acids: CASSYASLSGELFF. CDR3 bases: TGTGCCAGCAGTTACGCTAGCTTATCCGGGGAGCTGTTTTTT.